This entry lists 26 T cell receptor beta chains sequenced from one sample in a study of vaccination effects on CD4 cells after COVID-19. Method: immunoSEQ multiplex PCR; TCRdb's copy keeps in-frame clones and lacks some. The profile shows 45,000 to 70,000 clones, around three quarters of them singletons. Prior to sequencing, the ViraFEST assay stimulated PBMC with viral peptide pools, which expanded the antigen-specific CD4+ T cells. Following 10 days of culture, CD4+ T cells were isolated. It was between March and December 2020 that the person had a SARS-CoV-2 infection confirmed by PCR. No antigens are known for them. The starting material was CD4+ T cells from PBMCs cultured with HIV peptides, obtained before COVID-19 vaccination. As for subset: HIV-1 Nef peptide pool negative control/reference culture. The receptors derive from a human donor who had a prior SARS-CoV-2 infection.

The chain employs TRBV7-2 and TRBJ2-3, with a possible D match to TRBD1 (7 bases). The V gene lost 7 bases and the J gene lost 4 bases, with 18 bases spanning the gap. Germline assignment: CDR1 SGHTA and CDR2 FQGNSA. This CDR3 has 15 amino acids. The chain's CDR3 is CASTPRGGGPDTQYF. DNA of the CDR3: TGTGCCAGCACCCCAAGAGGAGGGGGCCCAGATACGCAGTATTTT.

For this clone: At one end, the junction sequence differs from germline, possibly due to a read error. The chain has TRBV5-1 and TRBJ2-5; D ambiguous. This CDR3 is built from 10 residues. Germline V lookup: CDR1 SGHRS, CDR2 YFSETQ. CDR3 protein: CASPQKTQYF. In nucleotides, the CDR3 is TGCGCCAGCCCCCAAAAGACCCAGTACTTC.

This clone was seen only a few times. CDR3 sequence reads: CASSLVSGRVSPLHF. CDR3 DNA: TGTGCCAGCAGCTTAGTATCTGGGAGGGTTTCACCCCTCCACTTT. The rearrangement joins TRBV7-2 to TRBJ1-6; D is unclear. V was pared by 1 base and J by 9 bases, with 13 bases between. The CDR3 length is 15 residues. Germline V gene sequence: CDR1 SGHTA, CDR2 FQGNSA.

This chain uses TRBV9 with TRBJ2-7; no clear D. The CDR3 is made up of 13 amino acids. The V gene's germline CDR1 is SGDLS and CDR2 YYNGEE. Trimming took 0 bases from V and 5 from J, leaving 9 bases between them. CDR3 nucleotide sequence: TGTGCCAGCAGCGTAGCCCCCCACGACGAGCAGTACTTC. Encoded protein: CASSVAPHDEQYF. The full variable domain, its missing parts supplied by reference TRBV9 and TRBJ2-7, is DSGVTQTPKHLITATGQRVTLRCSPRSGDLSVYWYQQSLDQGLQFLIQYYNGEERAKGNILERFSAQQFPDLHSELNLSSLELGDSALYFCASSVAPHDEQYFGPGTRLTVT.

There are a few counts of this clone. V and J are TRBV6-2 or TRBV6-3 and TRBJ2-5, with 16 bases matching TRBD2. Germline CDR1 is MNHEY and CDR2 is SVGEGT. V trimming: 6 bases; J trimming: 4 bases; junction bases outside the gene matches: 11. This CDR3 region has 18 residues. As DNA, the CDR3 is TGTGCCAGCAGCCAACTACGAGGGACTAGCGGGGGGGCAGAGACCCAGTACTTC. Protein: CASSQLRGTSGGAETQYF.

V is TRBV29-1 and J is TRBJ1-1; 7 bases match TRBD1. The CDR3 spans 15 residues. The ends lost 4 bases at V and 1 base at J; junction bases unmatched: 9. Germline V gene sequence: CDR1 SQVTM, CDR2 ANQGSEA. Written as DNA, the CDR3 is TGCAGCGTTGGTCGGACAGGCGCCCAGAACACTGAAGCTTTCTTT. Translation gives CSVGRTGAQNTEAFF.

The chain uses TRBV5-1 and TRBJ2-1, with a tentative D call TRBD1 (6 bases). Trimming left V 3 bases short and J 6 bases short, with 22 bases between. Germline CDR1 reads SGHRS; CDR2 reads YFSETQ. The CDR3 is made up of 17 amino acids. This chain's CDR3 is CASSSRRTERGGNEQFF. The CDR3 DNA sequence: TGCGCCAGCAGCTCGAGGAGGACAGAGAGGGGTGGCAATGAGCAGTTCTTC.

This sequence joins TRBV18 and TRBJ1-3; 7 nucleotides line up with TRBD1. J was trimmed by 3 bases and V by 3 bases; bases with no gene match: 5. The CDR3 is made up of 15 amino acids. CDR1 and CDR2 (germline): KGHSH, LQKENI. The CDR3 protein is CASSPDRLSGNTIYF. CDR3 nucleotides: TGTGCCAGCTCACCGGACAGGTTGAGTGGAAACACCATATATTTT. The whole variable domain, filled in from reference TRBV18 and TRBJ1-3, reads NAGVMQNPRHLVRRRGQEARLRCSPMKGHSHVYWYRQLPEEGLKFMVYLQKENIIDESGMPKERFSAEFPKEGPSILRIQQVVRGDSAAYFCASSPDRLSGNTIYFGEGSWLTVV.

The chain links TRBV29-1 to TRBJ1-5; tentatively, D is TRBD1 (6 bases). Germline-derived CDR1 and CDR2 are SQVTM and ANQGSEA. The CDR3 sequence is 13 residues long. With 4 bases removed from V and 7 bases from J, the gap between germline ends came to 14 bases. DNA for the CDR3: TGCAGCGTTGCCTGGGGGCCTAAACAGCCCCAGCATTTT. It yields the protein CSVAWGPKQPQHF.

The chain recombines TRBV25-1 with TRBJ1-1; D is ambiguous. Germline V gene lookup returns CDR1 MGHDK and CDR2 SYGVNS. The CDR3 extends over 12 amino acids. The V gene lost 3 bases and the J gene lost 4 bases, with 6 bases spanning the gap. In nucleotides, the CDR3 is TGTGCCAGCAGTGACGGAAGCACTGAAGCTTTCTTT. Residues: CASSDGSTEAFF.

The chain joins TRBV5-6 to TRBJ1-5, with 8 bases fitting TRBD1. Germline V gene lookup returns CDR1 SGHDT and CDR2 YYEEEE. This CDR3 spans 14 amino acids. Trimming at V came to 4 bases and at J to 3 bases, leaving 3 bases not matched to a gene. In DNA form, the CDR3 reads TGTGCCAGCAGCAACAGGGGGTACAATCAGCCCCAGCATTTT. This encodes CASSNRGYNQPQHF.

V usage is TRBV2 and J usage is TRBJ2-2, with a tentative D call TRBD2 (6 bases). Germline V gene lookup returns CDR1 SNHLY and CDR2 FYNNEI. V lost 3 bases to trimming and J lost 1 base, with 9 bases between them. The CDR3 has 15 residues. The CDR3 DNA follows: TGTGCCAGCAGTGAGATTAGCGGGAACACCGGGGAGCTGTTTTTT. This codes for CASSEISGNTGELFF.

This rearrangement joins TRBV9 to TRBJ2-2; D is undetermined. In germline, CDR1 is SGDLS, CDR2 YYNGEE. The CDR3 spans 13 residues. V was shortened by 3 bases and J by 5 bases, with 8 bases between the two germline ends. CDR3 protein: CASSETRTGELFF. The CDR3 DNA follows: TGTGCCAGCAGCGAGACCAGGACCGGGGAGCTGTTTTTT.

This clone was picked up one time. V is TRBV25-1 and J is TRBJ2-3; 9 bases align to TRBD2. This CDR3 region has 18 residues. The germline gives CDR1 MGHDK, CDR2 SYGVNS. Trimming at V came to 0 bases and at J to 1 base, leaving 8 bases not matched to a gene. Here the CDR3 reads CASSEYRRGGPGTDTQYF. In nucleotides, the CDR3 is TGTGCCAGCAGTGAATATAGGCGGGGGGGCCCTGGCACAGATACGCAGTATTTT. The full variable domain, with the rest looked up from reference TRBV25-1 and TRBJ2-3, is EADIYQTPRYLVIGTGKKITLECSQTMGHDKMYWYQQDPGMELHLIHYSYGVNSTEKGDLSSESTVSRIRTEHFPLTLESARPSHTSQYLCASSEYRRGGPGTDTQYFGPGTRLTVL.

J is TRBJ2-7 and V is TRBV7-2; 7 bases agree with TRBD2. The CDR3 covers 15 residues. Germline CDR1 is SGHTA and CDR2 is FQGNSA. V lost 1 base and J lost 6; bases outside the gene matches: 9. CDR3 in amino acids: CASSLGGLVTPEQYF. The CDR3 DNA sequence: TGTGCCAGCAGCTTAGGTGGACTAGTGACGCCCGAGCAGTACTTC.

The sample holds a few counts of this clone. CDR3: CASQRGSLETQYF. CDR3 in DNA: TGCGCCAGCCAACGGGGAAGTTTAGAGACCCAGTACTTC. The chain couples TRBV5-1 to TRBJ2-5, with D perhaps TRBD2 (5 bases). Germline assignment: CDR1 SGHRS and CDR2 YFSETQ. CDR3 length equals 13 residues. The V and J ends lost 7 bases and 4 bases respectively, with 14 bases between them.

The rearrangement joins TRBV5-4 to TRBJ2-7; a weak D match, TRBD2 (5 bases). Trimming took 4 bases from V and 7 from J, leaving 12 bases between them. Germline V gene data show CDR1 as SGHNT and CDR2 as YYREEE (reference sequence). The CDR3 is 12 residues long. The CDR3 region has the DNA TGTGCCAGCAGCCCGGACTCAGTAGAGCAGTACTTC. Protein: CASSPDSVEQYF.

This clone has just a few counts. The V call is TRBV30, the J call TRBJ2-2; weak D call: TRBD1 (5 bases). The CDR3 runs 16 residues. Germline CDR1 and CDR2: GTSNPN and SVGIG (reference sequence). V lost 2 bases to trimming and J lost 1 base, with 14 bases between them. CDR3 loop: CAWSLRGSLNTGELFF. The CDR3 coding sequence is TGTGCCTGGAGTCTTAGGGGTAGTCTGAACACCGGGGAGCTGTTTTTT.

The chain combines TRBV19 with TRBJ2-1; TRBD1 might be the D (5 bases). The germline V and J ends were trimmed by 3 bases and 4 bases, with 16 bases remaining between them. Germline V gives CDR1 LNHDA, CDR2 SQIVND (reference sequence). The CDR3 covers 16 residues. DNA for the CDR3: TGTGCCAGTAGTATTATATTTGGGCAGGGTTACAATGAGCAGTTCTTC. As protein: CASSIIFGQGYNEQFF.

The J gene is TRBJ2-1, the V gene TRBV18; TRBD2 aligns across 9 bases. This CDR3 has 19 residues. The V segment lost 5 bases and the J segment 0 bases; nucleotides outside the gene matches: 14. The germline V gene encodes CDR1 KGHSH and CDR2 LQKENI. Here the CDR3 reads CASSANPASGIYSYNEQFF. CDR3 nucleotides: TGTGCCAGCTCAGCAAATCCTGCTAGCGGGATCTACTCCTACAATGAGCAGTTCTTC.

This clone was detected ten times or more. The chain has TRBV5-1 and TRBJ2-1, with 9 bases identical to TRBD2. Germline V gene lookup returns CDR1 SGHRS and CDR2 YFSETQ. The CDR3 runs to 15 residues. J lost 5 bases, V lost 5 bases, and 8 bases had no gene match. The CDR3 reads CASRGLAGSDNEQFF. CDR3 bases: TGCGCCAGCAGGGGGCTAGCGGGGAGCGACAATGAGCAGTTCTTC. The complete variable domain, with remaining parts taken from reference TRBV5-1 and TRBJ2-1, reads KAGVTQTPRYLIKTRGQQVTLSCSPISGHRSVSWYQQTPGQGLQFLFEYFSETQRNKGNFPGRFSGRQFSNSRSEMNVSTLELGDSALYLCASRGLAGSDNEQFFGPGTRLTVL.

The J gene is TRBJ1-2, the V gene TRBV1. TRBV1 is reported as a pseudogene. CDR3 size: 17 residues. Here the CDR3 DNA reads TGCACCAGCAGCCAAGCGAAACCAATGCCGGTTTCGAGAGGCTACACCTTC. Protein sequence: CTSSQAKPMPVSRGYTF.

The rearrangement links TRBV4-3 to TRBJ2-2, with a possible D match to TRBD1 (6 bases). Germline loops: CDR1 LGHNA, CDR2 YSLEER. The CDR3 covers 14 residues. Deletions cut 1 base from V and 5 bases from J, with 8 bases between. As DNA, the CDR3 is TGCGCCAGCAGCCAAGGAACAGGGACCGGGGAGCTGTTTTTT. Its protein product is CASSQGTGTGELFF.

This clone was counted once. The CDR3 sequence is CASSLGSLAEQFF. CDR3 in DNA: TGCGCCAGCAGCTTGGGATCACTAGCGGAGCAGTTCTTC. V usage is TRBV5-1 and J usage is TRBJ2-1; 7 positions match TRBD2. The junction had 4 bases not matched to a gene; V was cut back by 0 bases and J by 10 bases. The germline V gene has CDR1 SGHRS and CDR2 YFSETQ. The CDR3 has 13 amino acids.

V usage is TRBV6-5 and J usage is TRBJ1-4; D gene ambiguous. With 10 bases removed from V and 5 bases from J, the gap between germline ends came to 17 bases. The CDR3 is made up of 14 amino acids. CDR1 is MNHEY, CDR2 SVGAGI, per germline. CDR3 protein: CATSTPGLNEKLFF. As DNA, the CDR3 is TGTGCCACCTCCACTCCGGGGTTGAATGAAAAACTGTTTTTT.

This clone was detected only a few times. The chain couples TRBV5-1 to TRBJ1-2; D gene unclear. Per germline, CDR1 SGHRS and CDR2 YFSETQ. The length of the CDR3 is 12 residues. Trimming stripped 4 bases from V and 2 bases from J, with 6 bases between. CDR3 protein: CASSPENYGYTF. As DNA, the CDR3 is TGCGCCAGCAGCCCCGAGAACTATGGCTACACCTTC.